Shown below are 21 T cell receptor beta chains from a single sample sequenced in a study of blood T cell repertoires in COVID-19. The table came from immunoSEQ multiplex PCR; TCRdb's copy has only in-frame clones and leaves some out. The table has roughly 61,000 clones, about nine tenths seen once; the top ten hold 2% to 2.5%. The sequenced material came from peripheral blood. The source is a man between 60 and 75 years old with acute or convalescent COVID-19.

The genes are TRBV3-1 (or the pseudogene TRBV3-2) and TRBJ1-1, with TRBD1 matching over 7 bases. CDR3 length equals 14 residues. V lost 6 bases, J lost 2 bases, and 6 bases stayed unmatched. The germline CDR1 and CDR2 sequences are LGHDT and YNNKEL (reference sequence). CDR3 bases: TGTGCCAGCAGTCTGAACAGGGGAAACACTGAAGCTTTCTTT. Amino acid sequence: CASSLNRGNTEAFF.

V is TRBV28 and J is TRBJ2-3, with D perhaps TRBD1 (5 bases). The CDR3 is 16 residues long. V lost 5 bases to trimming and J lost 0 bases, with 15 bases between them. Germline CDR1 is MDHEN and CDR2 is SYDVKM. This chain's CDR3 is CASSPPGRVSTDTQYF. CDR3 DNA sequence: TGTGCCAGCAGTCCACCCGGCAGGGTTAGCACAGATACGCAGTATTTT.

The CDR3 region has the DNA TGTGCCAGCAGCTCCCCAGGGACCTACAATGAGCAGTTCTTC. As protein: CASSSPGTYNEQFF. The chain couples TRBV7-9 to TRBJ2-1, with D possibly TRBD1 on 5 matching bases. V shed 4 bases and J shed 2 bases, with 9 bases lying between them. The CDR3 covers 14 residues. The germline CDR1 and CDR2 sequences are SEHNR and FQNEAQ (reference sequence).

This chain's CDR3 is CASSHSGAPYEQYF. The CDR3 DNA reads TGTGCCAGCAGCCACAGCGGGGCCCCCTACGAGCAGTACTTC. V usage is TRBV7-9 and J usage is TRBJ2-7, with TRBD2 matching over 7 bases. From germline, CDR1 is SEHNR and CDR2 FQNEAQ (reference sequence). The CDR3 sequence is 14 residues long. J gave up 2 bases and V 5 bases, and 6 bases lay outside the gene matches.

The chain uses TRBV20-1 and TRBJ1-4, with 9 bases lining up with TRBD1. The junction had 10 bases not matched to a gene; V was cut back by 3 bases and J by 5 bases. The CDR3 sequence is 16 residues long. The germline CDR1 and CDR2 sequences are DFQATT and SNEGSKA (reference sequence). The DNA of the CDR3 is TGCAGTGCTAGTTTACCCCTCGGGACAGGGAATGAAAAACTGTTTTTT. Translation: CSASLPLGTGNEKLFF.

This sequence joins TRBV5-5 and TRBJ1-2, with 8 nucleotides matching TRBD1. V gave up 3 bases and J gave up 3 bases; unmatched junction bases: 13. Germline lookup yields CDR1 SGHKS and CDR2 YYEKEE (reference sequence). The CDR3 consists of 17 residues. CDR3 nucleotide sequence: TGTGCCAGCAGCTCCTTTTCCCAGGGGGCCGGGGACTATGGCTACACCTTC. This gives the protein CASSSFSQGAGDYGYTF. The full variable domain, completed using reference TRBV5-5 and TRBJ1-2, is DAGVTQSPTHLIKTRGQQVTLRCSPISGHKSVSWYQQVLGQGPQFIFQYYEKEERGRGNFPDRFSARQFPNYSSELNVNALLLGDSALYLCASSSFSQGAGDYGYTFGSGTRLTVV.

This clone has just one count. The chain joins TRBV4-2 to TRBJ2-1; 7 nucleotides align to TRBD1. Germline V gene lookup returns CDR1 LGHNA and CDR2 YNFKEQ. V shed 0 bases, J shed 13 bases, and the junction held 6 bases outside the gene matches. CDR3 length equals 13 residues. This chain's CDR3 is CASSQDTGDTQFF. As DNA, the CDR3 is TGTGCCAGCAGCCAAGACACAGGGGATACACAGTTCTTC.

The chain employs TRBV9 and TRBJ2-5, with D possibly being TRBD1 (5 bases). The CDR3 sequence is 16 residues long. The germline V and J ends were trimmed by 0 bases and 1 base, with 13 bases remaining between them. CDR1 is SGDLS and CDR2 is YYNGEE in the germline V gene. CDR3 amino acids: CASSVDVGASQETQYF. CDR3 sequence (DNA): TGTGCCAGCAGCGTAGATGTAGGGGCCTCCCAAGAGACCCAGTACTTC.

The chain uses TRBV6-2 or TRBV6-3 and TRBJ2-3, with 8 nucleotides matching TRBD1. The CDR3 has 17 amino acids. Germline V gene data show CDR1 as MNHEY and CDR2 as SVGEGT. The J segment lost 2 bases and the V segment lost 5 bases, leaving 12 bases of the junction unmatched. The CDR3 bases are TGTGCCAGCAGTCAACCGAAGACAGGGGCGTTCACAGATACGCAGTATTTT. Amino acids: CASSQPKTGAFTDTQYF.

The chain recombines TRBV30 with TRBJ1-6; TRBD1 matches at 7 bases. The CDR3 runs to 14 residues. J lost 7 bases, V lost 0 bases, and 3 bases had no gene match. Germline CDR1 reads GTSNPN; CDR2 reads SVGIG (reference sequence). This chain's CDR3 is CAWSVDRKNSPLHF. The CDR3 nucleotides are TGTGCCTGGAGTGTGGACAGGAAGAATTCACCCCTCCACTTT.

The rearrangement links TRBV28 to TRBJ2-5, with 9 nucleotides matching TRBD2. V lost 6 bases and J lost 4; bases outside the gene matches: 6. This CDR3 has 14 amino acids. Per germline, CDR1 MDHEN and CDR2 SYDVKM. CDR3 coding DNA: TGTGCCAGCAGCCGGACTAGCGTGAGAGAGACCCAGTACTTC. Translation gives CASSRTSVRETQYF.

J is TRBJ1-5 and V is TRBV6-5; D gene unclear. Germline assignment: CDR1 MNHEY and CDR2 SVGAGI. The V end lost 8 bases, the J end lost 4 bases, and 15 bases lay between the germline ends. The CDR3 covers 14 residues. The CDR3 nucleotides are TGTGCCAGCCGGCGAGGAGGTACTAATCAGCCCCAGCATTTT. Its protein product is CASRRGGTNQPQHF.

The V and J genes are TRBV7-9 and TRBJ1-2; D remains unclear. Trimming took 5 bases from V and 5 from J, leaving 15 bases between them. The CDR3 is 14 residues long. CDR1 SEHNR and CDR2 FQNEAQ come from the germline V gene (reference sequence). DNA of the CDR3: TGTGCCAGCAGCCCGGTCCCGGAGCCTTATGGCTACACCTTC. Encoded protein: CASSPVPEPYGYTF. Full variable domain (rest looked up from reference TRBV7-9 and TRBJ1-2): DTGVSQNPRHKITKRGQNVTFRCDPISEHNRLYWYRQTLGQGPEFLTYFQNEAQLEKSRLLSDRFSAERPKGSFSTLEIQRTEQGDSAMYLCASSPVPEPYGYTFGSGTRLTVV.

The chain uses TRBV4-1 and TRBJ2-3, with 7 bases that match TRBD2. Per germline, CDR1 MGHRA and CDR2 YSYEKL. Trimming cost V 0 bases and J 3 bases; bases outside gene matches: 9. This CDR3 has 17 amino acids. The CDR3: CASSQDLFGEGTDTQYF. The DNA for the CDR3 is TGCGCCAGCAGCCAAGATTTGTTCGGGGAGGGAACAGATACGCAGTATTTT.

The genes are TRBV7-9 and TRBJ2-1; perhaps TRBD1 as D (6 bases). The CDR3 runs 15 residues. The V end was cut by 2 bases, the J end by 2 bases, with 10 bases between. In germline, CDR1 is SEHNR, CDR2 FQNEAQ (reference sequence). CDR3 region: CASSLRQAPYNEQFF. Written as DNA, the CDR3 is TGTGCCAGCAGCTTAAGACAGGCACCCTACAATGAGCAGTTCTTC.

The chain recombines TRBV4-3 with TRBJ1-1; the match to TRBD1 covers 8 bases. The CDR3 totals 14 residues. J was trimmed by 3 bases and V by 0 bases; bases with no gene match: 0. From germline, CDR1 is LGHNA and CDR2 YSLEER. As DNA, the CDR3 is TGCGCCAGCAGCCAAGAGACAGGGGACACTGAAGCTTTCTTT. This translates into CASSQETGDTEAFF.

The gene calls are TRBV14 and TRBJ2-1; possible D gene TRBD2, 5 bases. Looked up from germline, CDR1 is SGHDN and CDR2 is FVKESK. Between the trimmed V and J ends, which lost 3 bases and 7 bases, there was a span of 10 bases. This CDR3 spans 13 amino acids. The CDR3 region is CASSQAAGNEQFF. DNA for the CDR3: TGTGCCAGCAGCCAGGCGGCGGGTAATGAGCAGTTCTTC.

This clone was found once. V is TRBV9 and J is TRBJ2-6; 7 positions agree with TRBD2. Trimming at V came to 0 bases and at J to 0 bases, leaving 6 bases not matched to a gene. There are 18 residues in the CDR3. Germline values: CDR1 SGDLS, CDR2 YYNGEE. The CDR3 coding sequence is TGTGCCAGCAGCGTAGGATCCGGACTAGGCTCTGGGGCCAACGTCCTGACTTTC. This encodes CASSVGSGLGSGANVLTF. The whole variable domain, remainder taken from reference TRBV9 and TRBJ2-6, is DSGVTQTPKHLITATGQRVTLRCSPRSGDLSVYWYQQSLDQGLQFLIQYYNGEERAKGNILERFSAQQFPDLHSELNLSSLELGDSALYFCASSVGSGLGSGANVLTFGAGSRLTVL.

The genes are TRBV6-2 or TRBV6-3 and TRBJ2-3; 8 positions match TRBD1. Germline V gene data show CDR1 as MNHEY and CDR2 as SVGEGT. Trimming cost V 7 bases and J 4 bases; bases outside gene matches: 10. The CDR3 totals 15 residues. CDR3 coding DNA: TGTGCCAGCACCCCCCGGGGCAGGGGGCCAGATACGCAGTATTTT. Translating it yields CASTPRGRGPDTQYF.

The rearrangement uses TRBV19 and TRBJ2-2, with 8 bases fitting TRBD1. CDR1 is LNHDA and CDR2 is SQIVND in the germline V gene (reference sequence). Trimming took 7 bases from V and 11 from J; bases not matched to a gene: 12. The CDR3 consists of 14 residues. The CDR3, as DNA: TGTGCCAGTAATAACCGGGACAGGCTGTTAGAGCTGTTTTTT. It encodes CASNNRDRLLELFF.

The V call is TRBV19, the J call TRBJ2-2; 9 nucleotides align to TRBD1. CDR1 and CDR2 (germline): LNHDA, SQIVND (reference sequence). CDR3 length: 15 residues. V gave up 4 bases and J gave up 3 bases; unmatched junction bases: 3. As DNA, the CDR3 is TGTGCCAGTAGTAAAGACAGGGGGGACACCGGGGAGCTGTTTTTT. Protein product: CASSKDRGDTGELFF.